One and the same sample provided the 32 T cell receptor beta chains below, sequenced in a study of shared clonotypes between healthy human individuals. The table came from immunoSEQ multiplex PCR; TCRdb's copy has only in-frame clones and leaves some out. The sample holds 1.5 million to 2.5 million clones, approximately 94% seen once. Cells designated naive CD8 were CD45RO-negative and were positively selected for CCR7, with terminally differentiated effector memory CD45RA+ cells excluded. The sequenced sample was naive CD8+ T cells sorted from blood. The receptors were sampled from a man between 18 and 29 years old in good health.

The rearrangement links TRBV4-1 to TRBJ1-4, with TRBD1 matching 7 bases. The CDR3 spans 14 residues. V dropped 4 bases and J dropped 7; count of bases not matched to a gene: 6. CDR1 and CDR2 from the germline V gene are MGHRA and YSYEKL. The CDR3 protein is CASSPGAGGEKLFF. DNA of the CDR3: TGCGCCAGCAGCCCCGGGGCAGGGGGTGAAAAACTGTTTTTT.

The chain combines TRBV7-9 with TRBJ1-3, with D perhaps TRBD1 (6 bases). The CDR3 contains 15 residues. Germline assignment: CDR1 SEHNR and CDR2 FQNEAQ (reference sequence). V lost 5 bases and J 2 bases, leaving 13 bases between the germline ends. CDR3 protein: CASSQTGTPGNTIYF. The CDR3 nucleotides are TGTGCCAGCAGCCAAACAGGGACTCCTGGAAACACCATATATTTT. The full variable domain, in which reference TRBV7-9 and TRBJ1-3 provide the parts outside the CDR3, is DTGVSQNPRHKITKRGQNVTFRCDPISEHNRLYWYRQTLGQGPEFLTYFQNEAQLEKSRLLSDRFSAERPKGSFSTLEIQRTEQGDSAMYLCASSQTGTPGNTIYFGEGSWLTVV.

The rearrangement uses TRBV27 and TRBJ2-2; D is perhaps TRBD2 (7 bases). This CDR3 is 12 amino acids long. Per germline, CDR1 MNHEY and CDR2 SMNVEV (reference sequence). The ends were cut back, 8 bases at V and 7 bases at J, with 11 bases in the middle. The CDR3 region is CASGGANGELFF. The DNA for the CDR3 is TGTGCCAGCGGGGGGGCTAACGGGGAGCTGTTTTTT.

The CDR3 DNA follows: TGTGCCAGCAGCGGAGGGGGCGGGGATGGGCAGCCCCAGCATTTT. Its protein is CASSGGGGDGQPQHF. V is TRBV9 and J is TRBJ1-5, with 7 bases fitting TRBD1. The V gene end was trimmed by 3 bases and the J gene end by 7 bases; junction bases not matched to a gene: 10. The CDR3 totals 15 residues. CDR1 and CDR2 from the germline V gene are SGDLS and YYNGEE.

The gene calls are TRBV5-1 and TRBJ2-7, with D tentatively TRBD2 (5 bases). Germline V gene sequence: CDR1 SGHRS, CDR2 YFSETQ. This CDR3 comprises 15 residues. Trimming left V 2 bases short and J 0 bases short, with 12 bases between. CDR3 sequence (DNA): TGCGCCAGCAGCTTTGAATCGGGATTCTCCTACGAGCAGTACTTC. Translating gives CASSFESGFSYEQYF.

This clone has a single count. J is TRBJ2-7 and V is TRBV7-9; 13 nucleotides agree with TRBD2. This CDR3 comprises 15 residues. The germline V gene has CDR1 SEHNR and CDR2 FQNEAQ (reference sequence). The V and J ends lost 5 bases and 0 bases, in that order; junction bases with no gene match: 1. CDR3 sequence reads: CASSGLAGASYEQYF. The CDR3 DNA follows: TGTGCCAGCAGCGGACTAGCGGGAGCCTCCTACGAGCAGTACTTC.

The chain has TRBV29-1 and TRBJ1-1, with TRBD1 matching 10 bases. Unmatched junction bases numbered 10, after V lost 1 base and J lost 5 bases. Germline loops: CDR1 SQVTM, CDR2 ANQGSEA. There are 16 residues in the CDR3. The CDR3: CSVEGLWDRGNTEAFF. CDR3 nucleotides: TGCAGCGTTGAAGGACTTTGGGACAGGGGAAATACTGAAGCTTTCTTT.

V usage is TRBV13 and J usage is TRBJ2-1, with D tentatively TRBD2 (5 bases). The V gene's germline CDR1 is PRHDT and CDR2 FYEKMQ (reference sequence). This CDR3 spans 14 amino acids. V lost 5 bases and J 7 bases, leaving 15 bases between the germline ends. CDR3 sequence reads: CASSASGSVNEQFF. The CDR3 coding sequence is TGTGCCAGCAGCGCCTCGGGAAGCGTTAATGAGCAGTTCTTC.

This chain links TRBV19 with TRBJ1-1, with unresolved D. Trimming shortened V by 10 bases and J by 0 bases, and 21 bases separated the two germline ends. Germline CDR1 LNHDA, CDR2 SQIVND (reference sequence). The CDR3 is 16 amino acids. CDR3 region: CATRWGVKDLNTEAFF. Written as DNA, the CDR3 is TGTGCCACCCGGTGGGGTGTGAAAGATTTGAACACTGAAGCTTTCTTT.

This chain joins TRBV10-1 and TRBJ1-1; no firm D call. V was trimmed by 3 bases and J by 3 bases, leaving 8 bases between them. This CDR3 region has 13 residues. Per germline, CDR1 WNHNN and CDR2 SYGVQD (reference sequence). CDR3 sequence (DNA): TGCGCCAGCAGTGAAGCCGACTACACTGAAGCTTTCTTT. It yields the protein CASSEADYTEAFF.

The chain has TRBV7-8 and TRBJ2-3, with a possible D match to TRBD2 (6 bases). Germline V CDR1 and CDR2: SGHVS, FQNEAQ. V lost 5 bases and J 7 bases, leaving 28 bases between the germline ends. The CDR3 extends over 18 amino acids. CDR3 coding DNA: TGTGCCAGCAGCCCGCCGATTCCGGGGGACCGACGCGGGAATACGCAGTATTTT. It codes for CASSPPIPGDRRGNTQYF.

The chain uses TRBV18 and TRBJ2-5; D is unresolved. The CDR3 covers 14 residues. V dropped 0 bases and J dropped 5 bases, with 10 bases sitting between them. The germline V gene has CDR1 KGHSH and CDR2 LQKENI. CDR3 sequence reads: CASSPPKVLETQYF. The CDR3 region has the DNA TGTGCCAGCTCACCACCAAAAGTCCTGGAGACCCAGTACTTC.

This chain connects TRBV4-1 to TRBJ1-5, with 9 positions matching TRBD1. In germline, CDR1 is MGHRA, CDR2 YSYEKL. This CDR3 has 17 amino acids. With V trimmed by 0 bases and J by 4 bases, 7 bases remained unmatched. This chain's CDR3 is CASSQDIWDRANQPQHF. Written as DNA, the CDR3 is TGCGCCAGCAGCCAAGATATTTGGGACAGGGCGAATCAGCCCCAGCATTTT.

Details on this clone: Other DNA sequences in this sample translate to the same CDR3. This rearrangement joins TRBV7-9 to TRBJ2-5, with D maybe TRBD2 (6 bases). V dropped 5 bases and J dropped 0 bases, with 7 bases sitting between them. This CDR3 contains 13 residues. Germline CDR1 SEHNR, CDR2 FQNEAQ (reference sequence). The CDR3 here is CASSRDYQETQYF. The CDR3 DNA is TGTGCCAGCAGCCGGGACTACCAAGAGACCCAGTACTTC.

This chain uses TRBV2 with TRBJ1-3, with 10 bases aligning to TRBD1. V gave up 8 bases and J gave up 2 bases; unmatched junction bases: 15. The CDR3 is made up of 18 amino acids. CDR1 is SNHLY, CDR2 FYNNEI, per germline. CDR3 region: CASGPGQGPTGAGNTIYF. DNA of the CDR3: TGTGCCAGCGGTCCGGGACAGGGGCCCACGGGGGCTGGAAACACCATATATTTT.

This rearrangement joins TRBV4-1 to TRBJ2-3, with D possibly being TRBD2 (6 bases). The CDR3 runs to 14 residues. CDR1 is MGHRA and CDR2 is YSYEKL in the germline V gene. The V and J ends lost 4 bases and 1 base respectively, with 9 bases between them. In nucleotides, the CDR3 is TGCGCCAGCAGCCCCCCTAGCGGCACAGATACGCAGTATTTT. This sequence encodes CASSPPSGTDTQYF.

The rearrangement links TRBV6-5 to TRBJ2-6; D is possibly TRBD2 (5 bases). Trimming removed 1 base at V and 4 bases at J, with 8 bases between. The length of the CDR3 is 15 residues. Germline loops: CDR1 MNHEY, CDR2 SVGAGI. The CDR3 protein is CASSYYGEGANVLTF. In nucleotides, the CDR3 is TGTGCCAGCAGTTACTATGGGGAGGGGGCCAACGTCCTGACTTTC.

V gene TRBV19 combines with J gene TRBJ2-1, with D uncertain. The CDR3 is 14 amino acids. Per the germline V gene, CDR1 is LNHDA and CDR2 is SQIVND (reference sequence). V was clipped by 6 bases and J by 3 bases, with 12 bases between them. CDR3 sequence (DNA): TGTGCCAGTAGGGAACTCACGAGCTACAATGAGCAGTTCTTC. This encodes CASRELTSYNEQFF.

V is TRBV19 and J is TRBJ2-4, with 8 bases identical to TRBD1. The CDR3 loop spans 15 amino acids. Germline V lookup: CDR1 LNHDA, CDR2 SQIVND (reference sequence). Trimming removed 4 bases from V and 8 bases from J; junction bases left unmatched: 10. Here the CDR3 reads CASSNQDRESDIQYF. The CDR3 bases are TGTGCCAGTAGTAATCAGGACAGGGAGTCGGACATTCAGTACTTC.

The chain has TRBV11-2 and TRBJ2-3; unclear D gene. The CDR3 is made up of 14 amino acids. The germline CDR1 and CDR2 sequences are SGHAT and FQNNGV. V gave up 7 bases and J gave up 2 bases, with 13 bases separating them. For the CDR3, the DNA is TGTGCCAGCACTCAGCAGGCCTACACAGATACGCAGTATTTT. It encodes CASTQQAYTDTQYF. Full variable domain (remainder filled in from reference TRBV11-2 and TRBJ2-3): EAGVAQSPRYKIIEKRQSVAFWCNPISGHATLYWYQQILGQGPKLLIQFQNNGVVDDSQLPKDRFSAERLKGVDSTLKIQPAKLEDSAVYLCASTQQAYTDTQYFGPGTRLTVL.

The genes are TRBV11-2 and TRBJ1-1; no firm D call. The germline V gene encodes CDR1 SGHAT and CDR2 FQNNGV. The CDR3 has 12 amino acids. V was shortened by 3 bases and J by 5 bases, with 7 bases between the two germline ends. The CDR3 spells CASSFFGTEAFF. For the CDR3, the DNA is TGTGCCAGCAGCTTTTTCGGGACTGAAGCTTTCTTT.

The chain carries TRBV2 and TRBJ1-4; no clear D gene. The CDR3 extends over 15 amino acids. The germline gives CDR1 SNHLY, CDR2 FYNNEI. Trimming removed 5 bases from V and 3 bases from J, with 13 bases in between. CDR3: CASSTDNGSNEKLFF. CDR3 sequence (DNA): TGTGCCAGCAGTACAGACAACGGGTCTAATGAAAAACTGTTTTTT. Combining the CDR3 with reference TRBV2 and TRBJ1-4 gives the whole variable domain EPEVTQTPSHQVTQMGQEVILRCVPISNHLYFYWYRQILGQKVEFLVSFYNNEISEKSEIFDDQFSVERPDGSNFTLKIRSTKLEDSAMYFCASSTDNGSNEKLFFGSGTQLSVL.

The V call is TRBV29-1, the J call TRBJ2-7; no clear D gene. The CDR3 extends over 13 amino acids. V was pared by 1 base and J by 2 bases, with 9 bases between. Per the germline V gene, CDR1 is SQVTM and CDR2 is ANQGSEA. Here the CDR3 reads CSVEGGSPYEQYF. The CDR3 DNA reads TGCAGCGTTGAAGGGGGATCCCCCTACGAGCAGTACTTC.

The CDR3 reads CASSYTGQGSGELFF. The CDR3 DNA sequence: TGCGCCAGCAGCTATACGGGACAGGGTTCCGGGGAGCTGTTTTTT. V usage is TRBV5-1 and J usage is TRBJ2-2; 9 bases match TRBD1. V dropped 3 bases and J dropped 6; count of bases not matched to a gene: 6. Per germline, CDR1 SGHRS and CDR2 YFSETQ. The CDR3 contains 15 residues.

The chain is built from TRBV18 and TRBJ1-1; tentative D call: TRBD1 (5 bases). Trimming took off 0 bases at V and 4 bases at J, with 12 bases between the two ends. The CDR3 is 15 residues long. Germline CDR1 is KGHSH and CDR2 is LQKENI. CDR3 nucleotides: TGTGCCAGCTCACCACCGAGGGGCGGCGGCACTGAAGCTTTCTTT. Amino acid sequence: CASSPPRGGGTEAFF.

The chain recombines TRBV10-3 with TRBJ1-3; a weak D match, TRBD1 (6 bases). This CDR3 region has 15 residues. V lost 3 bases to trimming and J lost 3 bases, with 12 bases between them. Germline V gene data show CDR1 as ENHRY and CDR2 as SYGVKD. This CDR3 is CAISEPGVLGNTIYF. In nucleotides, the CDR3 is TGTGCCATCAGTGAACCAGGGGTACTTGGAAACACCATATATTTT.

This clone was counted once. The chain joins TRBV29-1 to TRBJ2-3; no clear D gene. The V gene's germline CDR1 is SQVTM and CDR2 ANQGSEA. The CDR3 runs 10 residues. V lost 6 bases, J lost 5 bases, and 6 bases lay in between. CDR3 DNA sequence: TGCAGCGTAGTCCAAGATACGCAGTATTTT. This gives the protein CSVVQDTQYF.

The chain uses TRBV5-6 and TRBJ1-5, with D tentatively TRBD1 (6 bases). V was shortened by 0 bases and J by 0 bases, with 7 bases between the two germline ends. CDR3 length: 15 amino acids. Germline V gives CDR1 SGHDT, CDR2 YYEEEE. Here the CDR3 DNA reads TGTGCCAGCAGCTTGGCGGGGGCTAGCAATCAGCCCCAGCATTTT. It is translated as CASSLAGASNQPQHF.

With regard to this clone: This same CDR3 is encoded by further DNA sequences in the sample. DNA for the CDR3: TGTGCCAGCAGCGTAGGCGTGCAGGGGGGCGAGCAGTACTTC. It yields the protein CASSVGVQGGEQYF. The chain couples TRBV9 to TRBJ2-7, with D possibly TRBD1 on 7 matching bases. The germline CDR1 and CDR2 sequences are SGDLS and YYNGEE. V lost 0 bases, J lost 6 bases, and 13 bases lay in between. This CDR3 has 14 residues.

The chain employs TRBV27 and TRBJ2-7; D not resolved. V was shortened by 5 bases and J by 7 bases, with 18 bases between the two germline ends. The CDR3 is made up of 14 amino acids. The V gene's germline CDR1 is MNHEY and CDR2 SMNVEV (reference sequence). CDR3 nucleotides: TGTGCCAGCAGTCCCTCGGCCTCCGCGAGGGAGCAGTACTTC. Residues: CASSPSASAREQYF.

CDR3 amino acids: CASSEFRASNYGYTF. CDR3 nucleotides: TGTGCCAGCAGTGAATTTCGGGCCTCTAACTATGGCTACACCTTC. J is TRBJ1-2 and V is TRBV6-1, with unresolved D. The germline V gene encodes CDR1 MNHNS and CDR2 SASEGT. V gave up 2 bases and J gave up 0 bases, with 10 bases separating them. The CDR3 is 15 residues long.

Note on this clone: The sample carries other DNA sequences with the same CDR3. CDR3 nucleotides: TGTGCCAGCAGTTCGGGACAGGGCCATTCACCCCTCCACTTT. Protein sequence: CASSSGQGHSPLHF. This rearrangement joins TRBV27 to TRBJ1-6; 9 bases agree with TRBD1. The CDR3 totals 14 residues. With 4 bases clipped from V and 8 bases from J, the junction kept 3 bases outside the gene matches. Germline assignment: CDR1 MNHEY and CDR2 SMNVEV (reference sequence).